The 27 T cell receptor beta chains given below trace back to one sample, sequenced in a study of low-dose radiotherapy and immunotherapy resistance in tumors. Time point specified: after trial treatment. The treatment is: LDRT plus nivolumab, ipilimumab, low-dose cyclophosphamide and aspirin (RACIN trial). Primers targeting TRAV and TRBV primed first-strand cDNA, covering alpha and beta chains. Amplification of TCRs used a constant-region primer and V-primer adapter for approximately 18 PCR cycles. TCRdb independently ran MiXCR on the reads; one entry per CDR3 protein. The repertoire holds around 100,000 distinct CDR3 sequences, less than 25% seen once, with about 13% in the top ten. This material consisted of PBMCs, taken after low-dose radiotherapy plus immunotherapy. The source is a female donor with ovarian cancer.

This clonotype was detected ten times or more. The chain couples TRBV4-3 to TRBJ2-2; 9 nucleotides agree with TRBD2. This CDR3 comprises 16 residues. Germline CDR1 is LGHNA and CDR2 is YSLEER. The junction had 5 bases not matched to a gene; V was cut back by 2 bases and J by 4 bases. CDR3 amino acids: CASSQRRLAATGELFF. The CDR3 nucleotides read TGCGCCAGCAGCCAAAGGAGACTAGCGGCCACCGGGGAGCTGTTTTTT.

This clonotype has ten or more counts. J is TRBJ2-2 and V is TRBV20-1; possible D gene TRBD2, 5 bases. V dropped 0 bases and J dropped 2 bases, with 10 bases sitting between them. The germline gives CDR1 DFQATT, CDR2 SNEGSKA (reference sequence). The CDR3 sequence is 15 residues long. In nucleotides, the CDR3 is TGCAGTGCTAGAGACTCGGGAATTAACACCGGGGAGCTGTTTTTT. It translates to CSARDSGINTGELFF.

The chain joins TRBV11-2 to TRBJ2-1, with TRBD1 matching over 7 bases. CDR3 size: 15 residues. The germline gives CDR1 SGHAT, CDR2 FQNNGV. V lost 4 bases, J lost 3 bases, and 6 bases stayed unmatched. CDR3 amino acids: CASSSPRDSYNEQFF. CDR3 DNA: TGTGCCAGCAGCTCACCACGGGACAGCTACAATGAGCAGTTCTTC.

There are many counts of this clonotype. The V and J genes are TRBV2 and TRBJ2-6; D gene ambiguous. This CDR3 is built from 15 residues. Looked up from germline, CDR1 is SNHLY and CDR2 is FYNNEI. V shed 2 bases and J shed 2 bases, with 7 bases lying between them. The CDR3 is CASSESGAGANVLTF. The CDR3, as DNA: TGTGCCAGCAGTGAAAGTGGGGCTGGGGCCAACGTCCTGACTTTC.

The chain has TRBV20-1 and TRBJ2-5; a weak D match, TRBD2 (5 bases). CDR1 and CDR2 from the germline V gene are DFQATT and SNEGSKA (reference sequence). V lost 4 bases and J lost 7, with 19 bases in between. The CDR3 runs 14 residues. CDR3 sequence: CSAILLGREGTQYF. The CDR3 nucleotides are TGCAGTGCTATTCTCCTTGGAAGAGAGGGGACCCAGTACTTC.

In its sample, this clonotype was seen many times. J is TRBJ1-2 and V is TRBV28; no clear D gene. The germline V and J ends were trimmed by 5 bases and 4 bases, with 17 bases remaining between them. From germline, CDR1 is MDHEN and CDR2 SYDVKM. The CDR3 sequence is 15 residues long. The DNA for the CDR3 is TGTGCCAGCAGTCAACTACCGGGCCGACCCTATGGCTACACCTTC. Amino acid sequence: CASSQLPGRPYGYTF.

In the case of this clonotype: A much more abundant neighbour one base away suggests this may be a read error. The rearrangement uses TRBV9 and TRBJ2-2; 9 nucleotides line up with TRBD2. Germline CDR1 reads SGDLS; CDR2 reads YYNGEE. The CDR3 extends over 15 amino acids. The CDR3 coding sequence is TGTGTCAGCATCAGCGGGGGGCTCAACACCGGGGAGCTGTTTTTT. Protein: CVSISGGLNTGELFF. The full variable domain, with the rest looked up from reference TRBV9 and TRBJ2-2, is DSGVTQTPKHLITATGQRVTLRCSPRSGDLSVYWYQQSLDQGLQFLIQYYNGEERAKGNILERFSAQQFPDLHSELNLSSLELGDSALYFCVSISGGLNTGELFFGEGSRLTVL.

This clonotype occurred many times. The chain joins TRBV19 to TRBJ2-2; TRBD2 agrees at 13 bases. The J segment lost 4 bases and the V segment lost 3 bases, leaving 14 bases of the junction unmatched. Per the germline V gene, CDR1 is LNHDA and CDR2 is SQIVND (reference sequence). The CDR3 runs 20 residues. CDR3 DNA sequence: TGTGCCAGTAGTATTGAGGGTCCCGGACTAGCGGGAGCGGGCACCGGGGAGCTGTTTTTT. Encoded protein: CASSIEGPGLAGAGTGELFF.

This clonotype was picked up many times. This sequence joins TRBV4-2 and TRBJ2-2; D gene ambiguous. The CDR3 has 13 residues. Trimming removed 4 bases from V and 4 bases from J, with 7 bases in between. Germline CDR1 LGHNA, CDR2 YNFKEQ. The CDR3, as DNA: TGTGCCAGCAGCCCTCGCGGCACCGGGGAGCTGTTTTTT. Protein product: CASSPRGTGELFF.

This clonotype was observed many times. The CDR3 DNA follows: TGCGCCAGCAGCCTAGCCGGGGCCTCTGGAAACACCATATATTTT. Translating gives CASSLAGASGNTIYF. The J gene is TRBJ1-3, the V gene TRBV5-1, with a tentative D call TRBD1 (5 bases). V lost 4 bases and J lost 0, with 11 bases in between. CDR3 size: 15 residues. Germline V gene sequence: CDR1 SGHRS, CDR2 YFSETQ.

For this clonotype: This sequence is one base from a far larger clone and is likely a read error. The V gene is TRBV7-7, the J gene TRBJ1-1, with D possibly being TRBD1 (6 bases). V shed 3 bases and J shed 7 bases, with 12 bases lying between them. Germline V gene lookup returns CDR1 SSHAT and CDR2 FNYEAQ (reference sequence). This CDR3 is 13 amino acids long. The CDR3: CASSLTGGGEAFF. Written as DNA, the CDR3 is TGTGCCAGCAGCTTGACAGGAGGTGGTGAAGCTTTCTTT.

This clonotype was counted ten times or more. The genes are TRBV7-9 and TRBJ2-7; D might be TRBD1 or TRBD2, each matching 6 bases. CDR1 and CDR2 from the germline V gene are SEHNR and FQNEAQ (reference sequence). Between the trimmed V and J ends, which lost 2 bases and 4 bases, there was a span of 18 bases. This CDR3 is 16 amino acids long. CDR3 coding DNA: TGTGCCAGCAGCTTATATGGGGGGCGCGAATCGTACGAGCAGTACTTC. Residues: CASSLYGGRESYEQYF.

Of note for this clonotype: A much larger clone lies a single base off, so this may be a read error. The conserved phenylalanine or tryptophan is not found at the CDR3 terminus, so this likely reflects a read error. The chain couples TRBV4-3 to TRBJ2-3; no reliable D call. Germline values: CDR1 LGHNA, CDR2 YSLEER. V was cut by 1 base and J by 0 bases, with 8 bases left in between. This CDR3 spans 15 amino acids. This chain's CDR3 is CASSQVSASTDTQYS. CDR3 DNA sequence: TGCGCCAGCAGCCAAGTATCTGCGAGCACAGATACGCAGTATTCT.

V is TRBV3-1 and J is TRBJ2-1; 9 nucleotides line up with TRBD2. Losses at the gene ends were 1 base for V and 7 bases for J; bases not matched to a gene: 8. Germline V lookup: CDR1 LGHDT, CDR2 YNNKEL (reference sequence). The CDR3 is 16 amino acids. CDR3 sequence: CASSQVEAGGGNEQFF. As DNA, the CDR3 is TGTGCCAGCAGCCAAGTGGAAGCGGGGGGAGGGAATGAGCAGTTCTTC.

Many counts were recorded for this clonotype. The chain is built from TRBV6-2 or TRBV6-3 and TRBJ2-7; 8 bases are a match to TRBD1. The CDR3 consists of 14 residues. V shed 5 bases and J 2 bases; nucleotides not matched to a gene: 5. The germline V gene has CDR1 MNHEY and CDR2 SVGEGT. The CDR3 DNA reads as TGTGCCAGCAGTGGGGAGACAGGGGCCTACGAGCAGTACTTC. It encodes CASSGETGAYEQYF.

At least ten counts were recorded for this clonotype. The chain has TRBV30 and TRBJ2-7; TRBD2 aligns across 7 bases. CDR3 length: 13 amino acids. V lost 7 bases, J lost 5 bases, and 11 bases stayed unmatched. Germline CDR1 is GTSNPN and CDR2 is SVGIG (reference sequence). Here the CDR3 DNA reads TGTGCCTCGGAGGAGGTTGGGGGGGACGAGCAGTACTTC. Residues: CASEEVGGDEQYF.

This clonotype was found a few times. The rearrangement joins TRBV2 to TRBJ1-6; D perhaps matches TRBD1 (6 bases). Per germline, CDR1 SNHLY and CDR2 FYNNEI. Trimming took off 6 bases at V and 8 bases at J, with 17 bases between the two ends. The length of the CDR3 is 15 residues. The CDR3 sequence: CASRNPGTRDSPLHF. CDR3 coding DNA: TGTGCCAGCAGGAACCCCGGGACACGGGATTCACCCCTCCACTTT.

In this sample, this clonotype turned up many times. J is TRBJ2-7 and V is TRBV2; 9 bases are a match to TRBD2. Germline CDR1 is SNHLY and CDR2 is FYNNEI. The CDR3 has 16 residues. V lost 2 bases to trimming and J lost 1 base; unmatched junction nucleotides: 6. CDR3 protein: CASSEKLTSGSYEQYF. DNA of the CDR3: TGTGCCAGCAGTGAAAAGCTGACTAGCGGTTCCTACGAGCAGTACTTC.

This clonotype was recorded at least ten times. This rearrangement joins TRBV29-1 to TRBJ2-5, with D possibly being TRBD1 (7 bases). CDR3 length: 13 amino acids. CDR1 and CDR2 from the germline V gene are SQVTM and ANQGSEA. Trimming stripped 1 base from V and 4 bases from J, with 10 bases between. Here the CDR3 DNA reads TGCAGCGTTGAAGGACAGGGAGGAGAGACCCAGTACTTC. Its protein product is CSVEGQGGETQYF.

The V and J genes are TRBV6-5 and TRBJ1-3; D is undetermined. The CDR3 has 15 residues. The germline V gene encodes CDR1 MNHEY and CDR2 SVGAGI. Deletions cut 4 bases from V and 3 bases from J, with 13 bases between. The CDR3 DNA sequence: TGTGCCAGCAGTTTGGGCAGTAGGTTTGGAAACACCATATATTTT. Its protein product is CASSLGSRFGNTIYF.

The chain employs TRBV5-1 and TRBJ2-1; the match to TRBD2 covers 8 bases. The CDR3 contains 15 residues. Trimming removed 0 bases from V and 6 bases from J; junction bases left unmatched: 5. Germline V gene data show CDR1 as SGHRS and CDR2 as YFSETQ. The CDR3 nucleotides read TGCGCCAGCAGCTTGGGAATACGGGGGGGCAATGAGCAGTTCTTC. This encodes CASSLGIRGGNEQFF.

This clonotype has a handful of counts. The chain uses TRBV10-1 and TRBJ2-4; 9 bases match TRBD1. CDR3 length: 17 amino acids. Germline CDR1 is WNHNN and CDR2 is SYGVQD (reference sequence). Losses at the gene ends were 6 bases for V and 1 base for J; bases not matched to a gene: 10. CDR3 coding DNA: TGCGCCAGCAGCCCCGGACAGGGGATTGTGGCCAAAAACATTCAGTACTTC. Translating gives CASSPGQGIVAKNIQYF.

This clonotype has a count of ten or more. V is TRBV20-1 and J is TRBJ2-3; TRBD2 matches 10 bases. The CDR3 is 14 residues long. The ends lost 4 bases at V and 5 bases at J; junction bases unmatched: 6. Germline V gene data show CDR1 as DFQATT and CDR2 as SNEGSKA (reference sequence). CDR3 region: CSAITSGTEDTQYF. Here the CDR3 DNA reads TGCAGTGCTATAACTAGCGGGACGGAAGATACGCAGTATTTT.

This clonotype was counted a few times. The rearrangement uses TRBV28 and TRBJ2-5, with TRBD1 as a possible D gene (6 bases). Trimming left V 11 bases short and J 3 bases short, with 22 bases between. Germline loops: CDR1 MDHEN, CDR2 SYDVKM. This CDR3 is 15 amino acids long. As DNA, the CDR3 is TGTGCCTCCCAGGCTCCGACAGGTGCAAAAGAGACCCAGTACTTC. Translated: CASQAPTGAKETQYF.

This clonotype has ten or more counts. The rearrangement uses TRBV4-3 and TRBJ2-4; 7 nucleotides line up with TRBD2. The CDR3 runs to 16 residues. CDR1 and CDR2 from the germline V gene are LGHNA and YSLEER. V was clipped by 0 bases and J by 2 bases; unmatched bases: 4. The DNA of the CDR3 is TGCGCCAGCAGCCAAGAGCGGGAGTGGTCCAAAAACATTCAGTACTTC. Amino acids: CASSQEREWSKNIQYF.

The chain links TRBV28 to TRBJ2-1; TRBD2 agrees at 7 bases. V was pared by 3 bases and J by 5 bases, with 7 bases of the junction left unmatched. This CDR3 comprises 15 residues. Germline values: CDR1 MDHEN, CDR2 SYDVKM. The CDR3 reads CASSFVLAANNEQFF. DNA for the CDR3: TGTGCCAGCAGTTTTGTGCTAGCGGCAAACAATGAGCAGTTCTTC. Based on the CDR3 plus reference TRBV28 and TRBJ2-1, the full variable domain is DVKVTQSSRYLVKRTGEKVFLECVQDMDHENMFWYRQDPGLGLRLIYFSYDVKMKEKGDIPEGYSVSREKKERFSLILESASTNQTSMYLCASSFVLAANNEQFFGPGTRLTVL.

This clonotype has ten or more counts. The J gene is TRBJ2-3, the V gene TRBV4-3; TRBD1 matches at 8 bases. This CDR3 has 20 amino acids. Trimming took 0 bases from V and 7 from J; bases not matched to a gene: 21. Germline loops: CDR1 LGHNA, CDR2 YSLEER. The CDR3, as DNA: TGCGCCAGCAGCCAAGAGCGCTTCCCTCACCGGACAGGGAATGGAAATACGCAGTATTTT. Protein: CASSQERFPHRTGNGNTQYF.